The 21 T cell receptor beta chains given below trace back to one sample, sequenced in a study of blood T cell repertoires in COVID-19. Using immunoSEQ multiplex PCR, the repertoire was profiled, and TCRdb retains in-frame clones only, with some absent. The data hold 170,000 or so clones, with roughly 88% observed a single time. Sequencing was performed on peripheral blood. Receptor source: an older woman with acute or convalescent COVID-19.

The chain employs TRBV5-1 and TRBJ2-1; 8 nucleotides align to TRBD2. Germline CDR1 reads SGHRS; CDR2 reads YFSETQ. J was trimmed by 9 bases and V by 0 bases; bases with no gene match: 5. The CDR3 has 14 residues. CDR3 nucleotide sequence: TGCGCCAGCAGCTTGGCCGGGGGGGCTGGTGAGCAGTTCTTC. Its protein is CASSLAGGAGEQFF.

This clone was observed a handful of times. The V gene is TRBV12-5, the J gene TRBJ2-2, with a tentative D call TRBD2 (6 bases). The germline V gene has CDR1 LGHNT and CDR2 FRNRAP. The V and J ends lost 3 bases and 4 bases respectively, with 12 bases between them. The CDR3 length is 15 residues. The CDR3 nucleotides are TGTGCTAGTGGTTTAAGGGGAGGAGGCACCGGGGAGCTGTTTTTT. It specifies CASGLRGGGTGELFF.

About this clone: Other DNA sequences in this sample translate to the same CDR3. V gene TRBV11-2 combines with J gene TRBJ2-3; a weak D match, TRBD1 (6 bases). The CDR3 spans 16 residues. Looked up from germline, CDR1 is SGHAT and CDR2 is FQNNGV. V lost 0 bases to trimming and J lost 0 bases, with 10 bases between them. The CDR3 spells CASSLDDRPSTDTQYF. DNA of the CDR3: TGTGCCAGCAGCTTAGATGACAGGCCCAGCACAGATACGCAGTATTTT.

The chain recombines TRBV18 with TRBJ1-5; the match to TRBD1 covers 7 bases. The CDR3 covers 15 residues. Germline CDR1 KGHSH, CDR2 LQKENI. V was pared by 1 base and J by 3 bases, with 3 bases of the junction left unmatched. The CDR3 DNA sequence: TGTGCCAGCTCACCACAAGGGGGCTACAATCAGCCCCAGCATTTT. It is translated as CASSPQGGYNQPQHF. Combining the CDR3 with reference TRBV18 and TRBJ1-5 gives the whole variable domain NAGVMQNPRHLVRRRGQEARLRCSPMKGHSHVYWYRQLPEEGLKFMVYLQKENIIDESGMPKERFSAEFPKEGPSILRIQQVVRGDSAAYFCASSPQGGYNQPQHFGDGTRLSIL.

With regard to this clone: Different DNA sequences within this sample yield the same CDR3. The chain employs TRBV18 and TRBJ1-1; perhaps TRBD1 as D (5 bases). This CDR3 is built from 13 residues. Germline V gene lookup returns CDR1 KGHSH and CDR2 LQKENI. V lost 2 bases and J 4 bases, leaving 8 bases between the germline ends. In nucleotides, the CDR3 is TGTGCCAGCTCACCATTAAGGGGCACTGAAGCTTTCTTT. This sequence encodes CASSPLRGTEAFF.

The chain uses TRBV6-2 or TRBV6-3 and TRBJ1-5; possible D gene TRBD1, 5 bases. V lost 4 bases to trimming and J lost 6 bases, with 19 bases between them. CDR1 MNHEY and CDR2 SVGEGT come from the germline V gene. This CDR3 has 16 residues. The CDR3 DNA is TGTGCCAGCAGTTCCGCCGGGACTCCCTCGGGTCAGCCCCAGCATTTT. Amino acid sequence: CASSSAGTPSGQPQHF.

The rearrangement links TRBV4-3 to TRBJ2-7; D call uncertain. The germline V gene encodes CDR1 LGHNA and CDR2 YSLEER. The CDR3 is made up of 15 amino acids. The V end lost 0 bases, the J end lost 2 bases, and 11 bases lay between the germline ends. This CDR3 is CASSQEYGSTYEQYF. CDR3 bases: TGCGCCAGCAGCCAAGAATATGGCAGTACCTACGAGCAGTACTTC.

The rearrangement joins TRBV6-2 or TRBV6-3 to TRBJ2-2; D unclear. Trimming removed 5 bases at V and 5 bases at J, with 12 bases between. The V gene's germline CDR1 is MNHEY and CDR2 SVGEGT. The CDR3 has 14 residues. The CDR3 DNA follows: TGTGCCAGCAGTACTCGCATACGTACCGGGGAGCTGTTTTTT. It codes for CASSTRIRTGELFF.

As DNA, the CDR3 is TGTGCCAGCAGCCAATCCCAGGGTACTGAAGCTTTCTTT. It yields the protein CASSQSQGTEAFF. The chain carries TRBV14 and TRBJ1-1, with D possibly matching TRBD1 (5 bases). Trimming shortened V by 2 bases and J by 5 bases, and 9 bases separated the two germline ends. The CDR3 extends over 13 amino acids. Germline V CDR1 and CDR2: SGHDN, FVKESK.

The chain links TRBV4-2 to TRBJ1-1; D is perhaps TRBD1 (6 bases). The V and J ends lost 1 base and 1 base respectively, with 7 bases between them. The germline V gene encodes CDR1 LGHNA and CDR2 YNFKEQ. The CDR3 loop spans 14 amino acids. CDR3 protein: CASSQGGPNTEAFF. The CDR3 DNA is TGTGCCAGCAGCCAAGGGGGGCCGAACACTGAAGCTTTCTTT.

The genes are TRBV18 and TRBJ2-3; weak D call: TRBD2 (7 bases). This CDR3 has 15 amino acids. Germline lookup yields CDR1 KGHSH and CDR2 LQKENI. V was cut by 3 bases and J by 5 bases, with 15 bases left in between. This CDR3 reads CASSPAPGGGDTQYF. As DNA, the CDR3 is TGTGCCAGCTCACCTGCTCCGGGGGGCGGAGATACGCAGTATTTT.

The chain recombines TRBV28 with TRBJ1-5, with D maybe TRBD1 (5 bases). The CDR3 extends over 15 amino acids. Germline values: CDR1 MDHEN, CDR2 SYDVKM. The V gene lost 5 bases and the J gene lost 5 bases, with 16 bases spanning the gap. CDR3 in amino acids: CASSLGTAGYQPQHF. The CDR3 bases are TGTGCCAGCAGTCTTGGGACTGCCGGTTATCAGCCCCAGCATTTT.

This clone was picked up a small number of times. The rearrangement uses TRBV6-5 and TRBJ2-7; no reliable D call. V was trimmed by 7 bases and J by 0 bases, leaving 16 bases between them. Germline loops: CDR1 MNHEY, CDR2 SVGAGI. The CDR3 is 15 residues long. The CDR3 nucleotides are TGTGCCAGCAAATTAGCCTTATCTTACTCCTACGAGCAGTACTTC. Translating it yields CASKLALSYSYEQYF.

The J gene is TRBJ1-5, the V gene TRBV24-1; 7 bases align to TRBD1. With 6 bases clipped from V and 4 bases from J, the junction kept 2 bases outside the gene matches. This CDR3 has 13 residues. Germline assignment: CDR1 KGHDR and CDR2 SFDVKD. CDR3 region: CATSRQGNQPQHF. The CDR3 DNA is TGTGCCACCAGTCGACAGGGAAATCAGCCCCAGCATTTT.

This clone came up a few times. The chain combines TRBV2 with TRBJ1-3; the D gene is possibly TRBD1 (5 bases). The CDR3 extends over 15 amino acids. Germline values: CDR1 SNHLY, CDR2 FYNNEI. Trimming stripped 2 bases from V and 2 bases from J, with 10 bases between. In nucleotides, the CDR3 is TGTGCCAGCAGTGAACAGGGAGGTCCTGGAAACACCATATATTTT. Residues: CASSEQGGPGNTIYF.

In this sample, this clone turned up a few times. This chain joins TRBV5-1 and TRBJ2-1; the match to TRBD2 covers 13 bases. CDR1 is SGHRS, CDR2 YFSETQ, per germline. CDR3 size: 13 residues. V shed 5 bases and J 10 bases; nucleotides not matched to a gene: 3. CDR3 DNA sequence: TGCGCCAGCAGACTAGCGGGGGGGCCGGAGCAGTTCTTC. Its protein product is CASRLAGGPEQFF.

V usage is TRBV5-1 and J usage is TRBJ1-2, with 10 nucleotides matching TRBD1. CDR1 SGHRS and CDR2 YFSETQ come from the germline V gene. After removal of 4 bases from V and 1 base from J, the junction contained 7 bases not matched to a gene. CDR3 length equals 16 residues. For the CDR3, the DNA is TGCGCCAGCAGCCGAGGGACAGGGGTCGGTAACTATGGCTACACCTTC. Its protein product is CASSRGTGVGNYGYTF. Complete variable domain (other parts from reference TRBV5-1 and TRBJ1-2): KAGVTQTPRYLIKTRGQQVTLSCSPISGHRSVSWYQQTPGQGLQFLFEYFSETQRNKGNFPGRFSGRQFSNSRSEMNVSTLELGDSALYLCASSRGTGVGNYGYTFGSGTRLTVV.

V usage is TRBV3-1 (or the pseudogene TRBV3-2) and J usage is TRBJ1-6; D is ambiguous. The CDR3 loop spans 19 amino acids. Germline CDR1 reads LGHDT; CDR2 reads YNNKEL (reference sequence). V shed 1 base and J shed 1 base, with 17 bases lying between them. In DNA, the CDR3 is TGTGCCAGCAGCCAAGCGGGCCAAAAGGGAGGGTCCTATAATTCACCCCTCCACTTT. Translation: CASSQAGQKGGSYNSPLHF.

The rearrangement uses TRBV11-2 and TRBJ1-3; 9 bases are shared with TRBD1. Germline V gene data show CDR1 as SGHAT and CDR2 as FQNNGV. The junction had 9 bases not matched to a gene; V was cut back by 11 bases and J by 4 bases. The CDR3 has 14 amino acids. The CDR3 bases are TGTGCCCTTGGACAGGGGCCACCCGGAAACACCATATATTTT. Translated: CALGQGPPGNTIYF.

In DNA form, the CDR3 reads TGTGCCAGCAGCTTGCGGCCGGGTGCAGCTATCATTGAAGCTTTCTTT. Protein product: CASSLRPGAAIIEAFF. V usage is TRBV5-4 and J usage is TRBJ1-1; unclear D gene. The germline V gene has CDR1 SGHNT and CDR2 YYREEE (reference sequence). V lost 1 base and J lost 7, with 20 bases in between. The CDR3 runs to 16 residues. The entire variable domain, with the rest obtained from reference TRBV5-4 and TRBJ1-1, is as follows: ETGVTQSPTHLIKTRGQQVTLRCSSQSGHNTVSWYQQALGQGPQFIFQYYREEENGRGNFPPRFSGLQFPNYSSELNVNALELDDSALYLCASSLRPGAAIIEAFFGQGTRLTVV.

This chain connects TRBV2 to TRBJ1-3; no firm D call. There are 16 residues in the CDR3. Germline V CDR1 and CDR2: SNHLY, FYNNEI. Deletions cut 5 bases from V and 2 bases from J, with 16 bases between. CDR3 sequence reads: CASSRSGKGTGNTIYF. CDR3 bases: TGTGCCAGCAGTCGATCGGGGAAGGGAACTGGAAACACCATATATTTT.